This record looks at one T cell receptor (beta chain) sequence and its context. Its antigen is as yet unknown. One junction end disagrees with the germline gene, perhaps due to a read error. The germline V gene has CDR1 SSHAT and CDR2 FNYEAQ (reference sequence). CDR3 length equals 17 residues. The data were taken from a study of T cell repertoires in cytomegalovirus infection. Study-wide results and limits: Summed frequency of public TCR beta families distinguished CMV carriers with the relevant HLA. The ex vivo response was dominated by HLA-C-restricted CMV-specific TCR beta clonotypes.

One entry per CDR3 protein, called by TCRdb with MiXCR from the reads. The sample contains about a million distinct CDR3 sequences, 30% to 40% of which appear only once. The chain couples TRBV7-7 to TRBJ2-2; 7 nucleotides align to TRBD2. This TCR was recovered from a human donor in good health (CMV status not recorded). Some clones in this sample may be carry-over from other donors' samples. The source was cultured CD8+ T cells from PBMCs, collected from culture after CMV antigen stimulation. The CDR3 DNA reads TGTGCTAGCAGCCCCGGCGGGAGACTCGCGAACACCGGGGAGCTGTTTTTT. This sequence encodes CASSPGGRLANTGELFF.